This passage covers 14 T cell receptor beta chains from one sample sequenced in a study of beta chain features in type 1 diabetes. Sequenced material consisted of expressed TCRB transcripts (all of the isolated RNA was reverse transcribed). Data came from immunoSEQ multiplex PCR; TCRdb stores just in-frame clones and leaves some out. The sample holds 250,000 to 300,000 clones, 13% to 15% seen once. The antigens of these receptors remain unknown. Points from the study as a whole: Among patients with Type 1 diabetes, TCRB CDR3s were moderately but significantly shorter in every one of the four CD4+ subsets.

Sequenced sample: naive CD4+ T cells from blood. Receptors originate from a man in his thirties or forties with type 1 diabetes.

This sequence joins TRBV2 and TRBJ2-3; TRBD2 aligns across 11 bases. CDR3 length: 16 amino acids. The ends lost 6 bases at V and 3 bases at J; junction bases unmatched: 8. Germline V CDR1 and CDR2: SNHLY, FYNNEI. The CDR3 DNA follows: TGTGCCAGCAGCCCCGGGACTAGCGGCCTTACAGATACGCAGTATTTT. It encodes CASSPGTSGLTDTQYF.

Comments on this clone: Other DNA sequences in the same sample also yield this CDR3. The gene calls are TRBV10-3 and TRBJ2-3; maybe TRBD2 (5 bases). The CDR3 contains 12 residues. V dropped 3 bases and J dropped 6 bases, with 7 bases sitting between them. The germline V gene has CDR1 ENHRY and CDR2 SYGVKD. CDR3 DNA: TGTGCCATCAGTGATAGGGAGGATACGCAGTATTTT. Translated, it gives CAISDREDTQYF.

The chain uses TRBV9 and TRBJ2-5; a weak D match, TRBD2 (6 bases). The CDR3 extends over 14 amino acids. The V and J ends lost 4 bases and 3 bases respectively, with 13 bases between them. Germline V gene sequence: CDR1 SGDLS, CDR2 YYNGEE. CDR3 in amino acids: CASSQAGGKETQYF. DNA of the CDR3: TGTGCCAGCAGCCAGGCGGGCGGGAAAGAGACCCAGTACTTC.

This chain connects TRBV7-2 to TRBJ2-1, with D perhaps TRBD2 (6 bases). The CDR3 runs 15 residues. V was shortened by 4 bases and J by 0 bases, with 10 bases between the two germline ends. Looked up from germline, CDR1 is SGHTA and CDR2 is FQGNSA. The CDR3 sequence: CASSSGGGSYNEQFF. As DNA, the CDR3 is TGTGCCAGCAGCTCCGGGGGTGGCTCCTACAATGAGCAGTTCTTC.

This clone was recorded a few times. The chain joins TRBV7-2 to TRBJ2-1; the D gene is possibly TRBD2 (6 bases). CDR1 and CDR2 (germline): SGHTA, FQGNSA. CDR3 size: 15 residues. V lost 5 bases and J lost 0, with 11 bases in between. CDR3 nucleotide sequence: TGTGCCAGCAGCCAACTAGCCCTCTCCTACAATGAGCAGTTCTTC. Amino acid sequence: CASSQLALSYNEQFF.

The chain links TRBV30 to TRBJ2-3; TRBD2 is a possible D gene (5 bases). Germline CDR1 reads GTSNPN; CDR2 reads SVGIG (reference sequence). The CDR3 contains 14 residues. V was shortened by 0 bases and J by 5 bases, with 12 bases between the two germline ends. CDR3: CAWSVRSGGDTQYF. The CDR3 nucleotides read TGTGCCTGGAGTGTACGGAGTGGAGGAGATACGCAGTATTTT.

The gene calls are TRBV7-9 and TRBJ2-4; tentatively, D is TRBD1 (5 bases). Germline assignment: CDR1 SEHNR and CDR2 FQNEAQ (reference sequence). Trimming removed 1 base from V and 14 bases from J, with 12 bases in between. The CDR3 runs 12 residues. The DNA for the CDR3 is TGTGCCAGCAGCTTAGAAGGGGTCCTGAAGTACTTC. It is translated as CASSLEGVLKYF.

The chain employs TRBV5-1 and TRBJ2-5; 8 bases agree with TRBD2. This CDR3 comprises 14 residues. The J segment lost 3 bases and the V segment lost 4 bases, leaving 5 bases of the junction unmatched. CDR1 is SGHRS, CDR2 YFSETQ, per germline. The CDR3 region is CASSRGGTEETQYF. For the CDR3, the DNA is TGCGCCAGCAGCCGGGGGGGGACCGAAGAGACCCAGTACTTC.

This clone was observed a handful of times. CDR3 protein: CASSLSGTGAPEAFF. CDR3 in DNA: TGTGCCAGCAGCTTGTCGGGGACAGGGGCCCCTGAAGCTTTCTTT. The chain combines TRBV5-6 with TRBJ1-1; TRBD1 aligns across 10 bases. The CDR3 has 15 residues. Germline V CDR1 and CDR2: SGHDT, YYEEEE. Trimming at V came to 1 base and at J to 6 bases, leaving 6 bases not matched to a gene. The full variable domain, its missing parts supplied by reference TRBV5-6 and TRBJ1-1, is DAGVTQSPTHLIKTRGQQVTLRCSPKSGHDTVSWYQQALGQGPQFIFQYYEEEERQRGNFPDRFSGHQFPNYSSELNVNALLLGDSALYLCASSLSGTGAPEAFFGQGTRLTVV.

The V gene is TRBV30, the J gene TRBJ2-7; 7 bases agree with TRBD1. Per the germline V gene, CDR1 is GTSNPN and CDR2 is SVGIG (reference sequence). The CDR3 is made up of 13 amino acids. V trimming: 6 bases; J trimming: 2 bases; junction bases outside the gene matches: 7. The CDR3 bases are TGTGCCTGTAACGCCGGACAGGCCTACGAGCAGTACTTC. This gives the protein CACNAGQAYEQYF.

This clone was seen a few times. The genes are TRBV28 and TRBJ2-5, with D possibly TRBD2 on 6 matching bases. V shed 5 bases and J shed 2 bases, with 15 bases lying between them. Germline CDR1 and CDR2: MDHEN and SYDVKM. The CDR3 totals 15 residues. CDR3 sequence (DNA): TGTGCCAGCAGTCCTCCGGGAGCCTTACAAGAGACCCAGTACTTC. Its protein is CASSPPGALQETQYF.

This clone was observed a few times. This chain uses TRBV28 with TRBJ2-3; 10 positions match TRBD2. Germline CDR1 MDHEN, CDR2 SYDVKM. With 6 bases clipped from V and 5 bases from J, the junction kept 8 bases outside the gene matches. The CDR3 spans 15 residues. As DNA, the CDR3 is TGTGCCAGCAGCCCTGGGGGACTAGCGAAAGATACGCAGTATTTT. Protein product: CASSPGGLAKDTQYF.

This clone has more than one count but fewer than ten. The chain links TRBV28 to TRBJ2-2; 7 nucleotides agree with TRBD2. The CDR3 consists of 12 residues. CDR1 is MDHEN, CDR2 SYDVKM, per germline. The CDR3 sequence: CGAGAPSGELFF. The CDR3 DNA reads as TGTGGGGCGGGAGCCCCGAGCGGGGAGCTGTTTTTT.

V usage is TRBV18 and J usage is TRBJ2-2; 7 bases are shared with TRBD2. The V gene's germline CDR1 is KGHSH and CDR2 LQKENI. Trimming at V came to 2 bases and at J to 1 base, leaving 4 bases not matched to a gene. The CDR3 has 16 amino acids. The CDR3 DNA reads as TGTGCCAGCTCACCAGTCAGCGGGATGAACACCGGGGAGCTGTTTTTT. It yields the protein CASSPVSGMNTGELFF.